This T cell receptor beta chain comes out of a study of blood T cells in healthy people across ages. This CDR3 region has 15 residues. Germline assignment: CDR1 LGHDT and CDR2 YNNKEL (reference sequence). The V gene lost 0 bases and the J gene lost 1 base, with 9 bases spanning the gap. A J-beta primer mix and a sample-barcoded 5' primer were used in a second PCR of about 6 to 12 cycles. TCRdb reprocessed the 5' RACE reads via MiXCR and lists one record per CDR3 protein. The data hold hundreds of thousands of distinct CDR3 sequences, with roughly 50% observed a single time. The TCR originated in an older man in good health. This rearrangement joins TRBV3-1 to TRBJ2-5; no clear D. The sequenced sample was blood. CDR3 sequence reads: CASSQDLHAQETQYF. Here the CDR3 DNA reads TGTGCCAGCAGCCAAGATCTACACGCCCAAGAGACCCAGTACTTC.